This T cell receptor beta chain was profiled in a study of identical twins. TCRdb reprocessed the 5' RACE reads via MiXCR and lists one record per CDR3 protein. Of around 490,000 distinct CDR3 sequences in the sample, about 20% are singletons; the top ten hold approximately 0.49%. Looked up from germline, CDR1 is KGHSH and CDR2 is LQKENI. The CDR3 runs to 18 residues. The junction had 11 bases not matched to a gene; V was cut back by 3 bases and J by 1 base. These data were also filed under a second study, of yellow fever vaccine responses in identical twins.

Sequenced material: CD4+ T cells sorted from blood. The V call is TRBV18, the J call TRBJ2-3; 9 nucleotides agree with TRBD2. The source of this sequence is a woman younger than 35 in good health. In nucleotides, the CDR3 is TGTGCCAGCTCACCCCCGGGACTAGCCGTTTTCGGCACAGATACGCAGTATTTT. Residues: CASSPPGLAVFGTDTQYF. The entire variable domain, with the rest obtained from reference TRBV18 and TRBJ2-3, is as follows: NAGVMQNPRHLVRRRGQEARLRCSPMKGHSHVYWYRQLPEEGLKFMVYLQKENIIDESGMPKERFSAEFPKEGPSILRIQQVVRGDSAAYFCASSPPGLAVFGTDTQYFGPGTRLTVL.